Listed below are T cell receptor beta chains from one sample, sequenced in a study of T cells in Graves' hyperthyroidism and ophthalmopathy. TCRdb re-derived calls from the multiplex PCR reads in MiXCR, one entry per CDR3 protein. This sample yields some 350,000 distinct CDR3 sequences, of which 20% to 25% are seen a single time; roughly 80% belongs to the top ten. The sample was blood. Every receptor here comes from a man aged 50 to 60 with Graves' hyperthyroidism. The CDR3 runs from the conserved cysteine through the conserved F or W. A D gene is named only where the DNA matches it firmly. The size entry is marked missing in some rows and otherwise reads once, few, many or a size class.

clone size	D gene	V gene	J gene	CDR3 DNA	CDR3 protein
-	TRBD2	TRBV24-1	TRBJ2-1	TGTGCCACCAGTGATTTTCGGGCTAGCGGCATCAATGAGCAGTTCTTC	CATSDFRASGINEQFF
-	-	TRBV11-2	TRBJ2-1	TGTGCCAGCAGCTTAGAGCGCTATTTCGACCGAAGCAATGAGCAGTTCTTC	CASSLERYFDRSNEQFF
few	TRBD1	TRBV5-1	TRBJ1-4	TGCGCCAGCAGGTTAGGGACAGGACATAATGAAAAACTGTTTTTT	CASRLGTGHNEKLFF
few	-	TRBV6-1	TRBJ2-7	TGTGCCAGCAGTCTCAACCCGGGACATATCTACGAGCAGTACTTC	CASSLNPGHIYEQYF
few	-	TRBV5-4	TRBJ2-7	TGTGCCAGCAGGTCAGGGGAAGGGTACGAGCAGTACTTC	CASRSGEGYEQYF
-	-	TRBV7-3	TRBJ2-2	TGTGCCAGCAGCTTAGTCGTCAGCAACACCGGGGAGCTGTTTTTT	CASSLVVSNTGELFF
few	TRBD2	TRBV5-1	TRBJ2-7	TGCGCCAGCAGCTCCGGTGGCGGGAGGGCCTACGAGCAGTACTTC	CASSSGGGRAYEQYF
few	TRBD1	TRBV6-1	TRBJ1-2	TGTGCCAGCAGGCCTCAGGGGGGCTATGGCTACACCTTC	CASRPQGGYGYTF
-	-	TRBV12-3/TRBV12-4	TRBJ2-5	TGTGCCAGCAGTTTTCGGGGTCACGGAGAGACCCAGTACTTC	CASSFRGHGETQYF
few	TRBD2	TRBV5-1	TRBJ2-5	TGCGCCAGCAGCTTGGCGGCGGGAGGGCATGAAGAGACCCAGTACTTC	CASSLAAGGHEETQYF
many	TRBD2	TRBV12-3/TRBV12-4	TRBJ2-7	TGTGCCAGCAGTTTAGCGGGACTAGCGGGAGCGTCGTCCTACGAGCAGTACTTC	CASSLAGLAGASSYEQYF
-	-	TRBV6-6	TRBJ1-2	TGTGCCAGCAGTTACTCCCTTACAGGAGCTAACTATGGCTACACCTTC	CASSYSLTGANYGYTF
-	-	TRBV11-2	TRBJ2-5	TGTGCCAGCAGCACCCGTAGAGGGGGACTGGCTCAAGAGACCCAGTACTTC	CASSTRRGGLAQETQYF
few	TRBD2	TRBV20-1	TRBJ2-1	TGCAGTGCTTCCCACCTCGGACTAGCGGGAAATGAGCAGTTCTTC	CSASHLGLAGNEQFF
-	-	TRBV5-1	TRBJ2-1	TGCGCCAGCAGCGGTGGGTGGGGATTGGACAATGAGCAGTTCTTC	CASSGGWGLDNEQFF
many	-	TRBV6-1	TRBJ2-5	TGTGCCGAGAGTTCACAGGGAGGTGAGACCCAGTACTTC	CAESSQGGETQYF
once	TRBD1	TRBV2	TRBJ2-7	TGTGCCAGCAGTGGTGTGGACAGGGTTGGCGAGCAGTACTTC	CASSGVDRVGEQYF
few	TRBD2	TRBV29-1	TRBJ2-1	TGCAGCGTCGAGGGAGCGGGAGCATTTGAGCAGTTCTTC	CSVEGAGAFEQFF
-	-	TRBV14	TRBJ2-5	TGTGCCAGCAGCTCCGAGACAGGAGTCTTCCAAGAGACCCAGTACTTC	CASSSETGVFQETQYF
-	-	TRBV20-1	TRBJ2-1	TGCAGTGCTAGAGATCGTAGGGGGGAGTCCTACAATGAGCAGTTCTTC	CSARDRRGESYNEQFF
many	TRBD1	TRBV7-8	TRBJ1-1	TGTGCCAGCAGCACTCCTACAGGGGGAGGTACTGAAGCTTTCTTT	CASSTPTGGGTEAFF
many	TRBD2	TRBV2	TRBJ2-5	TGTGCCAGCACCTACCAGGGACTAGTAGGAGAGACCCAGTACTTC	CASTYQGLVGETQYF
-	TRBD1	TRBV4-1	TRBJ2-5	TGCGCCAGCAGCCAAGAAGGGCCCGGACAGGGGGTCTTAGAGACCCAGTACTTC	CASSQEGPGQGVLETQYF
few	TRBD1	TRBV5-1	TRBJ2-3	TGCGCCAGCAGCTCACCCGAGGAGACAGGGGTATGGGATGCAGATACGCAGTATTTT	CASSSPEETGVWDADTQYF
-	-	TRBV5-5	TRBJ1-3	TGTGCCAGCAGCTTGGCCGCCAGCGGCGACTCTGGAAACACCATATATTTT	CASSLAASGDSGNTIYF
-	-	TRBV29-1	TRBJ1-1	TGCAGCGCCTCGGGAGGGCCTACTGAAGCTTTCTTT	CSASGGPTEAFF
-	TRBD2	TRBV27	TRBJ2-7	TGTGCCAGCAGTCTCCAACCCTTAGCGGGAGTGGGATCCTACGAGCAGTACTTC	CASSLQPLAGVGSYEQYF
-	TRBD1	TRBV20-1	TRBJ2-7	TGCAGTGCTAGAGTCGACAGGGGAACCTACGAGCAGTACTTC	CSARVDRGTYEQYF
-	TRBD1	TRBV6-9	TRBJ2-7	TGTGCCAGCAGATACGACAGGGGGCAAGGCTACGAGCAGTACTTC	CASRYDRGQGYEQYF
few	-	TRBV18	TRBJ1-5	TGTGCCAGCTCAAAGGGGCCCGCGGGCAATCAGCCCCAGCATTTT	CASSKGPAGNQPQHF
few	-	TRBV6-1	TRBJ2-5	TGTGCCATCAGGGAAGGAGAGACCCAGTACTTC	CAIREGETQYF
-	-	TRBV6-1	TRBJ2-7	TGTGCCAGCAGATCCCTTAGTGGCGGGACCTCCTACGAGCAGTACTTC	CASRSLSGGTSYEQYF
few	TRBD2	TRBV10-3	TRBJ2-7	TGTGCCATCGGGGGACTAGCGGCCTACGAGCAGTACTTC	CAIGGLAAYEQYF
many	-	TRBV27	TRBJ2-7	TGTGCCAGCAGTTTGGGGACATCGGTCCTCGAGCAGTACTTC	CASSLGTSVLEQYF
few	TRBD1	TRBV6-1	TRBJ2-7	TGTGCCAGCAGGGTTGCAGGGGGCCTTGACGAGCAGTACTTC	CASRVAGGLDEQYF
few	TRBD2	TRBV7-9	TRBJ2-7	TGTGCCAGCAGCCCTAGCGGGAGACTCCTCGAGCAGTACTTC	CASSPSGRLLEQYF
few	-	TRBV6-6	TRBJ1-1	TGTGCCAGCAGTTACTCATCCGATTTGGACACTGAAGCTTTCTTT	CASSYSSDLDTEAFF
many	-	TRBV11-2	TRBJ2-7	TGTGCCAGCAGCACTGGGGACTACGAGCAGTACTTC	CASSTGDYEQYF
many	-	TRBV28	TRBJ1-1	TGTGCCAGCAACGTCCGGGACTCGAACACTGAAGCTTTCTTT	CASNVRDSNTEAFF
-	-	TRBV5-1	TRBJ2-7	TGCGCCAGCAGCTTGCAGGGCGAGCAGTACTTC	CASSLQGEQYF
many	TRBD2	TRBV6-2/TRBV6-3	TRBJ2-7	TGTGCCAGCAGTTACCCTCCGACTAGCGGGGATTACGAGCAGTACTTC	CASSYPPTSGDYEQYF
few	-	TRBV30	TRBJ1-4	TGTGCCTGGAGCGACCTGGGGGAAAAACTGTTTTTT	CAWSDLGEKLFF
-	-	TRBV3-1	TRBJ1-2	TGTGCCAGCAGCCAAGTCAGGGATCATGGCTACACCTTC	CASSQVRDHGYTF
once	-	TRBV29-1	TRBJ2-5	TGCAGCGCAAGCCTGCAAGAGACCCAGTACTTC	CSASLQETQYF
many	-	TRBV20-1	TRBJ2-5	TGCAGTGCCCTCGGTCGGGGCGGTCTGCAAGAGACCCAGTACTTC	CSALGRGGLQETQYF
-	-	TRBV6-6	TRBJ2-4	TGTGCCAGCAGTTACTCGGTAACAGGTGGGGACATTCAGTACTTC	CASSYSVTGGDIQYF
many	-	TRBV3-1	TRBJ1-1	TGTGCCAGCAGCCAGTCAGGGGCTGAAGCTTTCTTT	CASSQSGAEAFF
few	-	TRBV7-2	TRBJ2-7	TGTGCCAGCAGCCCCACCCAGGTGGGCGAGCAGTACTTC	CASSPTQVGEQYF
few	-	TRBV6-5	TRBJ2-5	TGTGCCAGCAGTTACTCGACACTGGGAAAAGAGACCCAGTACTTC	CASSYSTLGKETQYF
few	-	TRBV2	TRBJ2-5	TGTGCCAGCCGGGGGCTCCTCCGGGACCGTGGCTTCCAAGAGACCCAGTACTTC	CASRGLLRDRGFQETQYF
few	-	TRBV27	TRBJ1-1	TGTGCCAGCAGAGCCGGGAGGTACACTGAAGCTTTCTTT	CASRAGRYTEAFF